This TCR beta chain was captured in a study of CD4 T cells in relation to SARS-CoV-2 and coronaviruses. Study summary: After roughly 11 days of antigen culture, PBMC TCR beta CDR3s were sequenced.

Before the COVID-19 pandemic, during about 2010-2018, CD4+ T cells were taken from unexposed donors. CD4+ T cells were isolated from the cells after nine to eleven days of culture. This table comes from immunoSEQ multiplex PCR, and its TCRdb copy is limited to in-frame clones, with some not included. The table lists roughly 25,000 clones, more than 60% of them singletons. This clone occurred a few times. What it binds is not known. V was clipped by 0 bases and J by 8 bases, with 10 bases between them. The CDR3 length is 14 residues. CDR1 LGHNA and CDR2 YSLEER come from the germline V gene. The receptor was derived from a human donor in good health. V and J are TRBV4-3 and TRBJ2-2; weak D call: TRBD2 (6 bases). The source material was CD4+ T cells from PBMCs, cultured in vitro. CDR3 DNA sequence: TGCGCCAGCAGCCAAGATGGGAGGAAAGGGGAGCTGTTTTTT. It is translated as CASSQDGRKGELFF.